The clone carrying this T cell receptor (beta chain) was seen repeatedly, ten times or more. The antigen remains undetermined. The sample originates from a study of metastatic and nonmetastatic thyroid tumors. Study-wide background: Malignant and benign thyroid patients had repertoires compared in peripheral blood and tumor or nodule tissue. Study-level points and caveats: Relative to benign nodules, malignant thyroid tumors were reportedly characterized by significantly elevated TCR beta diversity in blood and tumor.

Thyroid surgery was performed in patients who had received no treatment beforehand. In the study's own analysis: A distant-metastasis classifier for papillary thyroid cancer was built using CDR3 differences across clinicopathological groups. TCRdb re-called the PCR reads via MiXCR. These V and J calls rely on TCRdb rather than the paper's analysis. The sample lists about 25,000 clones, 20% to 25% occurring once. V lost 7 bases to trimming and J lost 6 bases; unmatched junction nucleotides: 8. The length of the CDR3 is 15 residues. Germline-derived CDR1 and CDR2 are SGHTA and FQGNSA. The chain combines TRBV7-2 with TRBJ2-1, with 11 bases that match TRBD2. The receptor's source is a male donor with papillary thyroid cancer or a benign thyroid nodule (not recorded which). Some clones in this sample may be carry-over from other donors' samples. Sequenced: blood. The CDR3 loop reads CASNFGSGGANEQFF. The CDR3 DNA follows: TGTGCCAGCAACTTTGGTAGCGGGGGGGCCAATGAGCAGTTCTTC.